This is a list of T cell receptor beta chains from one sample in a study of regulatory T cells in long-lasting Graves disease. TCRdb reprocessed the multiplex PCR reads with MiXCR, giving one entry per CDR3 protein. The table shows hundreds of thousands of distinct CDR3 sequences, with over 20% occurring only once. The sample in question was peripheral blood mononuclear cells (PBMCs), obtained when the disease was refractory, from a patient treated with antithyroid drugs. The receptors were sampled from a female donor with Graves disease. CDR3s include the opening cysteine and the closing phenylalanine or tryptophan. A D gene is named only where the DNA matches it firmly. Part of the rows lack a size; the others show once, few, many or a class for expanded clones.

j_call: TRBJ1-6
v_call: TRBV20-1
clone_size: NA
d_call: NA
cdr3_nt: TGCAGTGTGAACAGGGCTAGCTCCTATAATTCACCCCTCCACTTT
cdr3_aa: CSVNRASSYNSPLHF

j_call: TRBJ2-2
v_call: TRBV5-1
clone_size: NA
d_call: TRBD2
cdr3_nt: TGCGCCAGCAGCCCGGGACTAGCGGGGTCCACCGGGGAGCTGTTTTTT
cdr3_aa: CASSPGLAGSTGELFF

j_call: TRBJ1-1
v_call: TRBV29-1
clone_size: NA
d_call: NA
cdr3_nt: TGCAGCGTTTCTCCAGGGAACACTGAAGCTTTCTTT
cdr3_aa: CSVSPGNTEAFF

j_call: TRBJ2-4
v_call: TRBV4-1
clone_size: NA
d_call: TRBD2
cdr3_nt: TGCGCCAGCAGCCCGACTAGCGGGATCATTCAGTACTTC
cdr3_aa: CASSPTSGIIQYF

j_call: TRBJ2-5
v_call: TRBV4-1
clone_size: NA
d_call: NA
cdr3_nt: TGCGCCAGCAGCCAGGCGGTTCTGGAGACCCAGTACTTC
cdr3_aa: CASSQAVLETQYF

j_call: TRBJ1-2
v_call: TRBV6-4
clone_size: few
d_call: NA
cdr3_nt: TGTGCCAGCAGTCGGCCAGGGGTGATACTCTATGGCTACACCTTC
cdr3_aa: CASSRPGVILYGYTF

j_call: TRBJ2-5
v_call: TRBV20-1
clone_size: many
d_call: TRBD2
cdr3_nt: TGCAGTGCTACCGGGACTAGCGGCCAAGAGACCCAGTACTTC
cdr3_aa: CSATGTSGQETQYF

j_call: TRBJ2-3
v_call: TRBV20-1
clone_size: NA
d_call: NA
cdr3_nt: TGCAGTGCTAGAGATAGGTCGAGGGTTGGAGGCACAGATACGCAGTATTTT
cdr3_aa: CSARDRSRVGGTDTQYF

j_call: TRBJ2-2
v_call: TRBV7-9
clone_size: few
d_call: TRBD2
cdr3_nt: TGTGCCAGCAGCCCGATGGCCGGGACTACCGACACCGGGGAGCTGTTTTTT
cdr3_aa: CASSPMAGTTDTGELFF

j_call: TRBJ2-2
v_call: TRBV24-1
clone_size: NA
d_call: TRBD2
cdr3_nt: TGTGCCACCAGTGATCCTCTAGCGGCGAACACCGGGGAGCTGTTTTTT
cdr3_aa: CATSDPLAANTGELFF

j_call: TRBJ2-5
v_call: TRBV7-8
clone_size: few
d_call: NA
cdr3_nt: TGTGCCAGCAGCCCAGCCGGGACATCTTATGAGACCCAGTACTTC
cdr3_aa: CASSPAGTSYETQYF

j_call: TRBJ2-1
v_call: TRBV6-2/TRBV6-3
clone_size: NA
d_call: NA
cdr3_nt: TGTGCCAGCAGTGGAGACCGTAACAATGAGCAGTTCTTC
cdr3_aa: CASSGDRNNEQFF

j_call: TRBJ1-4
v_call: TRBV20-1
clone_size: many
d_call: NA
cdr3_nt: TGCAGTGCTCCGGGACTGTGGAATGAAAAACTGTTTTTT
cdr3_aa: CSAPGLWNEKLFF